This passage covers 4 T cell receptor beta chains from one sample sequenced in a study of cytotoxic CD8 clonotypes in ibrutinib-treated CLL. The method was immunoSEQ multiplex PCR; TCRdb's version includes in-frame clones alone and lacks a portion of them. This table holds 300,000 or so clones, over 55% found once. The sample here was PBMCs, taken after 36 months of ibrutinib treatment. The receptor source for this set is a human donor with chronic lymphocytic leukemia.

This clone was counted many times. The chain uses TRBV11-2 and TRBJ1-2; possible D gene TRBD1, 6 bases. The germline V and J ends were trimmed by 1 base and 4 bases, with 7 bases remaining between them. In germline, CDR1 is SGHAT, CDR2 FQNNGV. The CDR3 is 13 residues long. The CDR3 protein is CASSLGQVYGYTF. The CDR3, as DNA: TGTGCCAGCAGCTTAGGACAGGTCTATGGCTACACCTTC. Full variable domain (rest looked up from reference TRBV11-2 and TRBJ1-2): EAGVAQSPRYKIIEKRQSVAFWCNPISGHATLYWYQQILGQGPKLLIQFQNNGVVDDSQLPKDRFSAERLKGVDSTLKIQPAKLEDSAVYLCASSLGQVYGYTFGSGTRLTVV.

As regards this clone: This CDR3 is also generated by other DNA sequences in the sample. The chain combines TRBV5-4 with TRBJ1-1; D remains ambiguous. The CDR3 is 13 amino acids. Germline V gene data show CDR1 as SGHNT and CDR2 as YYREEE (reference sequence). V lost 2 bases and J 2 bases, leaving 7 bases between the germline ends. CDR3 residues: CASSLRVNTEAFF. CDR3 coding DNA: TGTGCCAGCAGCTTAAGAGTTAACACTGAAGCTTTCTTT.

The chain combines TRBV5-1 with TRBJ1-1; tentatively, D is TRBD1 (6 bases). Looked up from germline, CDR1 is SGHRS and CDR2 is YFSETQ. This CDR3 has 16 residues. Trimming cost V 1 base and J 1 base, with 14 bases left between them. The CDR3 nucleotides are TGCGCCAGCAGCTTGCGGTCAGGGACATCGAACACTGAAGCTTTCTTT. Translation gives CASSLRSGTSNTEAFF.

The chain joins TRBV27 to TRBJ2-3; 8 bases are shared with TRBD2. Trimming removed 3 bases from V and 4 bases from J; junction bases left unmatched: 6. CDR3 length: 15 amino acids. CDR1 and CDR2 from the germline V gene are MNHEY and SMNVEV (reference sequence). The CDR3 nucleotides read TGTGCCAGCAGTTTCGCGGGGGGTCGTGCAGATACGCAGTATTTT. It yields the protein CASSFAGGRADTQYF.